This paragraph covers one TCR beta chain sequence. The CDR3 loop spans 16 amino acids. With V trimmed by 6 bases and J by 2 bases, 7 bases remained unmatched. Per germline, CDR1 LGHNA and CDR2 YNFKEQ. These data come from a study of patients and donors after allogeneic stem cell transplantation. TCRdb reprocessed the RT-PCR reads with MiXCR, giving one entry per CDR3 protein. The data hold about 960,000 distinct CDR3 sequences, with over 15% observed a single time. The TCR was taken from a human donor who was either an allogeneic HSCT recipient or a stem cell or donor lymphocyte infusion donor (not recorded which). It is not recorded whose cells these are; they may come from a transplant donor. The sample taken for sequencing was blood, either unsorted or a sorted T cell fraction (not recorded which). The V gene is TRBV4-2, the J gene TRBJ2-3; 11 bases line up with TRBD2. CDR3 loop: CASRTLAGGPTDTQYF. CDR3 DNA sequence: TGTGCCAGCAGAACCTTAGCGGGGGGGCCCACAGATACGCAGTATTTT.